This TCR beta chain stems from a study of cytomegalovirus exposure and HLA in healthy donors. Study-level results: Using the classifier, cytomegalovirus status was reportedly diagnosed with high specificity and sensitivity. There were some public TCRs occurring in many donors, but most TCR sequences were rare. An analysis was carried out later, and it reportedly showed fewer N-insertions in an Asian-associated ancestry cluster than the roughly 670-donor mean.

Germline V CDR1 and CDR2: SNHLY, FYNNEI. The CDR3 is made up of 16 amino acids. V lost 2 bases, J lost 3 bases, and 8 bases stayed unmatched. Note on this clone: The antigen is not known.

PCR primers comprised 60 Vbeta and 13 Jbeta primers. Assay: immunoSEQ multiplex PCR; the TCRdb copy retains only in-frame clones and omits some. This repertoire shows some 95,000 clones, approximately 71% found once; its top ten account for approximately 15%. Donors showed nominal health when sampled, although they likely had unrecorded immune exposures. The clonotype originates from a woman aged 18-35 years in good health and CMV-seropositive. Sample: PBMCs. J is TRBJ2-3 and V is TRBV2, with 7 positions matching TRBD2. The CDR3 bases are TGTGCCAGCAGTGAATCCCTGGCTAGCGGTACAGATACGCAGTATTTT. Its translation: CASSESLASGTDTQYF.